Each of the 22 T cell receptor beta chains below was sequenced from the same sample in a study of OX40 agonist ivuxolimab in advanced cancers. TCRdb's table, derived via immunoSEQ multiplex PCR, lists solely in-frame clones and lacks some. The sample has some 58,000 clones; about 82% are singletons. Here the sequenced sample was CD4+ or CD8+ T cells sorted from blood, taken in a trial of the OX40 agonist ivuxolimab. Receptors were obtained from an adult with an advanced solid tumor such as melanoma, head and neck, liver or kidney cancer.

The chain has TRBV10-1 and TRBJ2-1; D ambiguous. The germline V gene encodes CDR1 WNHNN and CDR2 SYGVQD (reference sequence). There are 13 residues in the CDR3. V shed 3 bases and J shed 0 bases, with 3 bases lying between them. The chain's CDR3 is CASSESSYNEQFF. CDR3 nucleotides: TGCGCCAGCAGTGAAAGCTCCTACAATGAGCAGTTCTTC.

The chain uses TRBV5-6 and TRBJ1-3; D call uncertain. This CDR3 region has 14 residues. The V gene's germline CDR1 is SGHDT and CDR2 YYEEEE. V was trimmed by 5 bases and J by 0 bases, leaving 9 bases between them. DNA for the CDR3: TGTGCCAGCAGGTGGTTTAGCTCTGGAAACACCATATATTTT. Its translation is CASRWFSSGNTIYF.

This chain links TRBV6-1 with TRBJ2-7, with 7 positions matching TRBD1. This CDR3 contains 13 residues. Germline trimming cut 6 bases from V and 0 bases from J; bases unmatched to any gene: 2. Germline V gene lookup returns CDR1 MNHNS and CDR2 SASEGT. The CDR3 DNA reads as TGTGCCAGCAGCGGGACAGACTCCTACGAGCAGTACTTC. It yields the protein CASSGTDSYEQYF.

CDR3 residues: CASSYGGGEQYF. CDR3 bases: TGTGCCAGCAGTTACGGCGGAGGGGAGCAGTACTTC. This sequence joins TRBV6-6 and TRBJ2-7, with D maybe TRBD2 (6 bases). The CDR3 is made up of 12 amino acids. Between the trimmed V and J ends, which lost 2 bases and 7 bases, there was a span of 9 bases. The germline V gene encodes CDR1 MNHNY and CDR2 SVGAGI (reference sequence).

J is TRBJ2-7 and V is TRBV2; no reliable D call. Germline CDR1 and CDR2: SNHLY and FYNNEI. The V end was cut by 6 bases, the J end by 1 base, with 16 bases between. CDR3 length: 15 residues. CDR3 region: CASSPLRTKSYEQYF. Here the CDR3 DNA reads TGTGCCAGCAGCCCCCTAAGGACCAAATCCTACGAGCAGTACTTC.

The chain combines TRBV4-1 with TRBJ1-5; D may be TRBD1 (5 bases). The V and J ends lost 3 bases and 4 bases respectively, with 16 bases between them. Per the germline V gene, CDR1 is MGHRA and CDR2 is YSYEKL. The CDR3 length is 16 residues. CDR3 sequence reads: CASSQPAGPRNQPQHF. DNA of the CDR3: TGCGCCAGCAGCCAGCCCGCGGGGCCGAGAAATCAGCCCCAGCATTTT.

The V call is TRBV4-3, the J call TRBJ1-4, with 7 bases lining up with TRBD1. This CDR3 comprises 15 residues. V lost 0 bases to trimming and J lost 8 bases; unmatched junction nucleotides: 6. CDR1 LGHNA and CDR2 YSLEER come from the germline V gene. The CDR3 nucleotides read TGCGCCAGCAGCCAAGATCCCCAAGGGGGCGAAAAACTGTTTTTT. Amino acid sequence: CASSQDPQGGEKLFF.

This clone came up once. The chain recombines TRBV7-2 with TRBJ2-7, with D uncertain. V dropped 1 base and J dropped 8 bases, with 15 bases sitting between them. CDR1 is SGHTA, CDR2 FQGNSA, per germline. This CDR3 contains 14 residues. CDR3 DNA: TGTGCCAGCAGCTTAGATGGCACCGTACGCAAGCAGTACTTC. Protein sequence: CASSLDGTVRKQYF.

This clone was picked up one time. The chain carries TRBV19 and TRBJ1-1; D not resolved. Germline V CDR1 and CDR2: LNHDA, SQIVND (reference sequence). V was shortened by 4 bases and J by 0 bases, with 6 bases between the two germline ends. CDR3 length: 13 residues. CDR3 nucleotides: TGTGCCAGTAGTAGGGCAATGAACACTGAAGCTTTCTTT. It encodes CASSRAMNTEAFF. Complete variable domain (other parts from reference TRBV19 and TRBJ1-1): DGGITQSPKYLFRKEGQNVTLSCEQNLNHDAMYWYRQDPGQGLRLIYYSQIVNDFQKGDIAEGYSVSREKKESFPLTVTSAQKNPTAFYLCASSRAMNTEAFFGQGTRLTVV.

The CDR3 loop is CASSLQVPGANVLTF. The CDR3 region has the DNA TGTGCCAGCAGCTTACAAGTGCCTGGGGCCAACGTCCTGACTTTC. The chain is built from TRBV7-9 and TRBJ2-6; no clear D. CDR1 is SEHNR and CDR2 is FQNEAQ in the germline V gene (reference sequence). CDR3 size: 15 residues. V gave up 2 bases and J gave up 2 bases, with 7 bases separating them.

The V and J genes are TRBV6-1 and TRBJ1-2; no clear D gene. The CDR3 loop spans 15 amino acids. Trimming stripped 5 bases from V and 1 base from J, with 14 bases between. CDR1 and CDR2 from the germline V gene are MNHNS and SASEGT. This chain's CDR3 is CASSLRGEGNYGYTF. The CDR3 DNA follows: TGTGCCAGCAGTCTTAGAGGCGAGGGTAACTATGGCTACACCTTC.

CDR3 DNA sequence: TGTGCCAGCATCCGAACAGACTCCTACGAGCAGTACTTC. It encodes CASIRTDSYEQYF. The chain combines TRBV6-6 with TRBJ2-7; the D is unclear. The V and J ends lost 7 bases and 0 bases respectively, with 10 bases between them. This CDR3 contains 13 residues. Germline CDR1 MNHNY, CDR2 SVGAGI (reference sequence).

The chain couples TRBV13 to TRBJ2-5, with a possible D match to TRBD2 (6 bases). Germline CDR1 PRHDT, CDR2 FYEKMQ (reference sequence). The CDR3 is 14 amino acids. Trimming removed 2 bases at V and 2 bases at J, with 9 bases between. CDR3: CASSLTRGQETQYF. Written as DNA, the CDR3 is TGTGCCAGCAGCTTAACCCGGGGGCAAGAGACCCAGTACTTC.

The chain combines TRBV9 with TRBJ2-2, with 8 positions matching TRBD2. J was trimmed by 6 bases and V by 0 bases; bases with no gene match: 4. This CDR3 spans 15 amino acids. CDR1 and CDR2 (germline): SGDLS, YYNGEE. The CDR3 DNA reads as TGTGCCAGCAGCGTAGTTGCGGGAGGTCCCGGGGAGCTGTTTTTT. Its protein product is CASSVVAGGPGELFF.

The J gene is TRBJ2-1, the V gene TRBV10-3; tentatively, D is TRBD1 or TRBD2 (5 bases each). There are 14 residues in the CDR3. In germline, CDR1 is ENHRY, CDR2 SYGVKD. Trimming took 7 bases from V and 4 from J, leaving 14 bases between them. DNA of the CDR3: TGTGCCATCAAAGGCGTCGGGGCGTACAATGAGCAGTTCTTC. This encodes CAIKGVGAYNEQFF.

The chain is built from TRBV7-8 and TRBJ1-1; D unresolved. This CDR3 spans 15 amino acids. CDR1 and CDR2 (germline): SGHVS, FQNEAQ. The V end was cut by 3 bases, the J end by 4 bases, with 15 bases between. This chain's CDR3 is CASSFRRGLGTEAFF. The CDR3 nucleotides read TGTGCCAGCAGCTTTCGGCGAGGGTTGGGCACTGAAGCTTTCTTT.

The chain employs TRBV7-2 and TRBJ2-3; unclear D gene. CDR1 is SGHTA and CDR2 is FQGNSA in the germline V gene. This CDR3 is built from 13 residues. V lost 3 bases, J lost 3 bases, and 7 bases lay in between. The DNA of the CDR3 is TGTGCCAGCAGCTTCTCTCTTACAGATACGCAGTATTTT. Its translation: CASSFSLTDTQYF.

This chain connects TRBV28 to TRBJ1-1, with D hard to call. V lost 6 bases and J 5 bases, leaving 13 bases between the germline ends. The CDR3 contains 13 residues. Germline lookup yields CDR1 MDHEN and CDR2 SYDVKM. CDR3 nucleotides: TGTGCCAGCAGCGACCCGTTAGAGACTGAAGCTTTCTTT. It encodes CASSDPLETEAFF.

This clone appeared a single time. This chain uses TRBV10-3 with TRBJ2-7, with D unclear. The CDR3 runs 14 residues. V was trimmed by 10 bases and J by 5 bases, leaving 21 bases between them. Germline V gives CDR1 ENHRY, CDR2 SYGVKD. DNA of the CDR3: TGTGCCACGGTCCTTTCTCCGGCTAAGAACGAGCAGTACTTC. Translating it yields CATVLSPAKNEQYF.

V and J are TRBV19 and TRBJ1-2; TRBD1 is a possible D gene (6 bases). The ends were cut back, 3 bases at V and 5 bases at J, with 19 bases in the middle. Germline CDR1 is LNHDA and CDR2 is SQIVND (reference sequence). The CDR3 is 16 amino acids. CDR3 sequence reads: CASSISQGPGIYGYTF. The CDR3 nucleotides read TGTGCCAGTAGTATTTCCCAGGGGCCGGGGATATATGGCTACACCTTC. Variable domain in full (rest from reference TRBV19 and TRBJ1-2): DGGITQSPKYLFRKEGQNVTLSCEQNLNHDAMYWYRQDPGQGLRLIYYSQIVNDFQKGDIAEGYSVSREKKESFPLTVTSAQKNPTAFYLCASSISQGPGIYGYTFGSGTRLTVV.

On this clone: Other DNA sequences from this sample encode an identical CDR3 as well. The chain carries TRBV11-2 and TRBJ2-7, with 9 positions matching TRBD2. Losses at the gene ends were 8 bases for V and 6 bases for J; bases not matched to a gene: 5. The CDR3 extends over 12 amino acids. Germline V CDR1 and CDR2: SGHAT, FQNNGV. CDR3 nucleotides: TGTGCCAGCCGGGGGCGGGGGGGCGAGCAGTACTTC. Its protein product is CASRGRGGEQYF.

The chain links TRBV5-4 to TRBJ2-3; 7 bases line up with TRBD2. From germline, CDR1 is SGHNT and CDR2 YYREEE (reference sequence). With 1 base clipped from V and 1 base from J, the junction kept 0 bases outside the gene matches. The CDR3 is 14 amino acids. Written as DNA, the CDR3 is TGTGCCAGCAGCTTGCGGGAGGGCACAGATACGCAGTATTTT. Residues: CASSLREGTDTQYF.